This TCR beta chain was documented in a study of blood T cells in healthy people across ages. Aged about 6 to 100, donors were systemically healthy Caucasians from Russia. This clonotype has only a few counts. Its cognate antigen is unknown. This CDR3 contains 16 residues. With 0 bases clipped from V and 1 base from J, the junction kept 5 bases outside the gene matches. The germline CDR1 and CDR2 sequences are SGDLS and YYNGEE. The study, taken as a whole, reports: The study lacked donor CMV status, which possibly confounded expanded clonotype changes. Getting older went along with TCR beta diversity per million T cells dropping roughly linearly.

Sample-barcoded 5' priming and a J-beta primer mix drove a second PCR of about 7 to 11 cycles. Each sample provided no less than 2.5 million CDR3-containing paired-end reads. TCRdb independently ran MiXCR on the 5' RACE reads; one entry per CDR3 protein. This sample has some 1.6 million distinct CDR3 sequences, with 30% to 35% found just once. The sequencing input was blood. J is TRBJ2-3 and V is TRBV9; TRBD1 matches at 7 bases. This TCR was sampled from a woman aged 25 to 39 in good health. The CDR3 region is CASSVAPGQRTDTQYF. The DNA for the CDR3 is TGTGCCAGCAGCGTAGCGCCGGGACAGCGCACAGATACGCAGTATTTT.